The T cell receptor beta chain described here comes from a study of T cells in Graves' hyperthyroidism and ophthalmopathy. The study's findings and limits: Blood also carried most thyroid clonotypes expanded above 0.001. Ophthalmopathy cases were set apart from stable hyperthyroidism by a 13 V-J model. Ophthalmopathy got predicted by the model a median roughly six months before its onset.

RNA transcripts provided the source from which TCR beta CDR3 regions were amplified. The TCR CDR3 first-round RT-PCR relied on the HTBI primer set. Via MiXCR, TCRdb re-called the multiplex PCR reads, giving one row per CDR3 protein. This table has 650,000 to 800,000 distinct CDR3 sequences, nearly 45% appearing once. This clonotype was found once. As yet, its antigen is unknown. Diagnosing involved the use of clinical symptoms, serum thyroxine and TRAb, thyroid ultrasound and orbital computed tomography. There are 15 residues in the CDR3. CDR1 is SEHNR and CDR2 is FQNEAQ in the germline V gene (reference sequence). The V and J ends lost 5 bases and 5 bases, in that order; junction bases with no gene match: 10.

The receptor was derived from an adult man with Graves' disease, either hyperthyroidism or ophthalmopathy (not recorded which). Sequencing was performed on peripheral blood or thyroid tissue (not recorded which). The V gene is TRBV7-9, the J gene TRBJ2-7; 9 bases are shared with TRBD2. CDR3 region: CASSGGRDRTHEQYF. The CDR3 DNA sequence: TGTGCCAGCAGCGGCGGGAGGGATCGGACCCACGAGCAGTACTTC.